A single T cell receptor (beta chain) is shown here with its context. With 60 Vbeta and 13 Jbeta primers, the PCR was carried out. Repertoires were generated with immunoSEQ multiplex PCR, while TCRdb's copy carries only in-frame clones and drops some. Here the sample table reports just over 60,000 clones. Per germline, CDR1 SGHRS and CDR2 YFSETQ. V gave up 1 base and J gave up 6 bases, with 10 bases separating them. The CDR3 is 14 residues long. The source of the sample is a study of cytomegalovirus exposure and HLA in healthy donors. The specimen was PBMCs. The V call is TRBV5-1, the J call TRBJ2-2; D might be TRBD1 (5 bases). The receptor was derived from a man aged 25-45 years in good health and CMV-seropositive. Here the CDR3 DNA reads TGCGCCAGCAGCTTGCAGGGTTGGGCCGGGGAGCTGTTTTTT. Translated, it gives CASSLQGWAGELFF.